One and the same sample provided the 22 T cell receptor beta chains below, sequenced in a study of blood T cell repertoires in COVID-19. Sequencing was performed with immunoSEQ multiplex PCR; in TCRdb, only in-frame clones are kept and a portion is missing. The sample records 350,000 to 400,000 clones, roughly 90% being singletons. The sequenced material came from peripheral blood. Receptors originate from a woman in her sixties or seventies with COVID-19, enrolled during active disease.

This clone occurred a few times. Other DNA sequences in this specimen translate into the identical CDR3. The chain has TRBV5-1 and TRBJ1-5; 7 positions match TRBD1. From germline, CDR1 is SGHRS and CDR2 YFSETQ. V dropped 4 bases and J dropped 3; count of bases not matched to a gene: 4. The CDR3 runs 14 residues. In DNA, the CDR3 is TGCGCCAGCAGCGCGGGGACAGACAATCAGCCCCAGCATTTT. It codes for CASSAGTDNQPQHF.

The chain has TRBV5-5 and TRBJ2-7; 7 bases fit TRBD1. The CDR3 covers 14 residues. Germline CDR1 reads SGHKS; CDR2 reads YYEKEE (reference sequence). V shed 1 base and J 4 bases; nucleotides not matched to a gene: 5. The CDR3 region is CASSLRQGRYEQYF. As DNA, the CDR3 is TGTGCCAGCAGCTTGAGACAGGGAAGGTACGAGCAGTACTTC.

This clone was seen only a few times. This chain links TRBV19 with TRBJ1-1, with D unclear. Germline values: CDR1 LNHDA, CDR2 SQIVND (reference sequence). There are 19 residues in the CDR3. V lost 5 bases and J lost 1, with 26 bases in between. CDR3 amino acids: CASSPATPGLIRQNTEAFF. The CDR3 nucleotides are TGTGCCAGTAGTCCGGCCACACCCGGCCTTATAAGACAGAACACTGAAGCTTTCTTT. The variable domain in full, with the rest retrieved from reference TRBV19 and TRBJ1-1, is DGGITQSPKYLFRKEGQNVTLSCEQNLNHDAMYWYRQDPGQGLRLIYYSQIVNDFQKGDIAEGYSVSREKKESFPLTVTSAQKNPTAFYLCASSPATPGLIRQNTEAFFGQGTRLTVV.

The J gene is TRBJ1-2, the V gene TRBV6-5, with 8 bases lining up with TRBD1. The junction had 8 bases not matched to a gene; V was cut back by 4 bases and J by 7 bases. CDR3 length: 14 amino acids. CDR1 MNHEY and CDR2 SVGAGI come from the germline V gene. CDR3 in DNA: TGTGCCAGCAGTTCGGGACAGGAATCGGGTGGCTACACCTTC. This sequence encodes CASSSGQESGGYTF.

The chain joins TRBV29-1 to TRBJ1-1; tentatively, D is TRBD1 (6 bases). The CDR3 is made up of 12 amino acids. Germline V gene sequence: CDR1 SQVTM, CDR2 ANQGSEA. Trimming stripped 8 bases from V and 5 bases from J, with 15 bases between. This CDR3 reads CSIRQESTEAFF. The CDR3 DNA sequence: TGCAGCATACGACAGGAAAGTACTGAAGCTTTCTTT.

The CDR3 nucleotides read TGTGCCAGCAGCGTAGATCAAACCGGGACAGGGGCCCGAGAGACCCAGTACTTC. It translates to CASSVDQTGTGARETQYF. V gene TRBV9 combines with J gene TRBJ2-5, with TRBD1 matching over 10 bases. From germline, CDR1 is SGDLS and CDR2 YYNGEE. The CDR3 spans 18 residues. V was pared by 0 bases and J by 4 bases, with 12 bases of the junction left unmatched.

This chain connects TRBV19 to TRBJ1-2; TRBD1 aligns across 8 bases. CDR3 length: 14 amino acids. The junction had 3 bases not matched to a gene; V was cut back by 2 bases and J by 4 bases. Germline V gene data show CDR1 as LNHDA and CDR2 as SQIVND (reference sequence). CDR3 nucleotide sequence: TGTGCCAGTAGTATAACGGACAGGGTCTATGGCTACACCTTC. It specifies CASSITDRVYGYTF.

Regarding this clone: The conserved phenylalanine or tryptophan normally closing the CDR3 is absent here, so this likely arose from a read error. The limits of the CDR3 on the DNA are not certain, so only TCRdb's listed CDR3 is given. This chain links TRBV13 with TRBJ2-3; the table's D gene call, TRBD1, was not cross checked with the DNA. Germline lookup yields CDR1 PRHDT and CDR2 FYEKMQ (reference sequence). The CDR3 numbers 9 amino acids, ends counted. CDR3 sequence: CASSAEAGI.

V usage is TRBV11-2 and J usage is TRBJ2-3; TRBD2 matches 7 bases. This CDR3 comprises 18 residues. Germline-derived CDR1 and CDR2 are SGHAT and FQNNGV. V was pared by 0 bases and J by 4 bases, with 13 bases of the junction left unmatched. CDR3 sequence (DNA): TGTGCCAGCAGCTTAGATCAATTCTCGGGGGGTCCCTCAGATACGCAGTATTTT. Its translation is CASSLDQFSGGPSDTQYF. Full variable domain (outside the CDR3, taken from reference TRBV11-2 and TRBJ2-3): EAGVAQSPRYKIIEKRQSVAFWCNPISGHATLYWYQQILGQGPKLLIQFQNNGVVDDSQLPKDRFSAERLKGVDSTLKIQPAKLEDSAVYLCASSLDQFSGGPSDTQYFGPGTRLTVL.

The rearrangement joins TRBV20-1 to TRBJ1-2, with unresolved D. The CDR3 totals 10 residues. From germline, CDR1 is DFQATT and CDR2 SNEGSKA (reference sequence). Deletions cut 5 bases from V and 5 bases from J, with 6 bases between. In nucleotides, the CDR3 is TGCAGTGCTCTAGCTTATGGCTACACCTTC. It specifies CSALAYGYTF.

The chain combines TRBV11-2 with TRBJ1-3; tentatively, D is TRBD1 (5 bases). The V end lost 4 bases, the J end lost 0 bases, and 7 bases lay between the germline ends. CDR1 and CDR2 (germline): SGHAT, FQNNGV. This CDR3 is built from 14 residues. The CDR3 DNA sequence: TGTGCCAGCAGCTGGGGCCGCTCTGGAAACACCATATATTTT. Its translation is CASSWGRSGNTIYF.

The chain couples TRBV18 to TRBJ2-5; no firm D call. CDR1 and CDR2 from the germline V gene are KGHSH and LQKENI. V lost 4 bases to trimming and J lost 5 bases, with 8 bases between them. There are 12 residues in the CDR3. The CDR3 protein is CASSLTGETQYF. The DNA for the CDR3 is TGTGCCAGCTCACTCACCGGGGAGACCCAGTACTTC. Variable domain in full (rest from reference TRBV18 and TRBJ2-5): NAGVMQNPRHLVRRRGQEARLRCSPMKGHSHVYWYRQLPEEGLKFMVYLQKENIIDESGMPKERFSAEFPKEGPSILRIQQVVRGDSAAYFCASSLTGETQYFGPGTRLLVL.

The genes are TRBV9 and TRBJ2-1, with 12 bases identical to TRBD2. The CDR3 loop spans 15 amino acids. Germline CDR1 and CDR2: SGDLS and YYNGEE. The J segment lost 10 bases and the V segment lost 0 bases, leaving 5 bases of the junction unmatched. CDR3 bases: TGTGCCAGCAGCGTAGGACTAGCGGGGGAACGAGAGCAGTTCTTC. Its protein is CASSVGLAGEREQFF. Complete variable domain (other parts from reference TRBV9 and TRBJ2-1): DSGVTQTPKHLITATGQRVTLRCSPRSGDLSVYWYQQSLDQGLQFLIQYYNGEERAKGNILERFSAQQFPDLHSELNLSSLELGDSALYFCASSVGLAGEREQFFGPGTRLTVL.

This chain connects TRBV28 to TRBJ1-1, with D hard to call. CDR3 length equals 15 residues. The germline V gene has CDR1 MDHEN and CDR2 SYDVKM. The V end lost 5 bases, the J end lost 0 bases, and 13 bases lay between the germline ends. Here the CDR3 DNA reads TGTGCCAGCAGTCTCCCTTCCGGGATGAACACTGAAGCTTTCTTT. This codes for CASSLPSGMNTEAFF.

The V call is TRBV2, the J call TRBJ1-6; D is unclear. This CDR3 is 14 amino acids long. CDR1 SNHLY and CDR2 FYNNEI come from the germline V gene. Trimming took 4 bases from V and 6 from J, leaving 10 bases between them. This CDR3 reads CASSAAGANSPLHF. The CDR3 DNA reads TGTGCCAGCAGTGCGGCAGGCGCTAATTCACCCCTCCACTTT.

This sequence joins TRBV5-4 and TRBJ1-2, with D possibly TRBD1 on 5 matching bases. With 5 bases removed from V and 6 bases from J, the gap between germline ends came to 17 bases. Germline lookup yields CDR1 SGHNT and CDR2 YYREEE (reference sequence). This CDR3 has 14 residues. CDR3 residues: CASRSWGDLHGYTF. Here the CDR3 DNA reads TGTGCCAGCAGGTCTTGGGGGGACCTCCATGGCTACACCTTC.

V usage is TRBV5-1 and J usage is TRBJ2-7, with D possibly matching TRBD2 (5 bases). This CDR3 has 16 amino acids. V lost 0 bases, J lost 3 bases, and 16 bases lay in between. CDR1 and CDR2 (germline): SGHRS, YFSETQ. This chain's CDR3 is CASSLAGEGLDYEQYF. CDR3 in DNA: TGCGCCAGCAGCTTGGCCGGGGAAGGCCTAGACTACGAGCAGTACTTC.

This chain joins TRBV9 and TRBJ1-1, with TRBD1 matching over 7 bases. In germline, CDR1 is SGDLS, CDR2 YYNGEE. With V trimmed by 3 bases and J by 7 bases, 3 bases remained unmatched. This CDR3 spans 12 amino acids. DNA for the CDR3: TGTGCCAGCAGCGAGGGGGACAGTGAAGCTTTCTTT. Translated, it gives CASSEGDSEAFF.

This clone has just one count. The chain employs TRBV30 and TRBJ1-2; D is ambiguous. V was shortened by 2 bases and J by 1 base, with 11 bases between the two germline ends. The CDR3 is made up of 14 amino acids. Germline values: CDR1 GTSNPN, CDR2 SVGIG (reference sequence). CDR3 DNA: TGTGCCTGGAGTTCCGGGATCATTAACTATGGCTACACCTTC. Amino acid sequence: CAWSSGIINYGYTF.

The V gene is TRBV6-2 or TRBV6-3, the J gene TRBJ1-6; no firm D call. Germline V gene sequence: CDR1 MNHEY, CDR2 SVGEGT. This CDR3 comprises 16 residues. V was pared by 5 bases and J by 4 bases, with 15 bases between. The CDR3 region is CASSGLIYRYNSPLHF. The CDR3 nucleotides read TGTGCCAGCAGTGGACTTATCTATCGATATAATTCACCCCTCCACTTT.

The chain employs TRBV4-2 and TRBJ2-1; a weak D match, TRBD1 (6 bases). CDR1 and CDR2 from the germline V gene are LGHNA and YNFKEQ. V was pared by 4 bases and J by 2 bases, with 15 bases between. The CDR3 contains 16 residues. The CDR3 coding sequence is TGTGCCAGCAGCCCAAAAACAGGGTACACCTACAATGAGCAGTTCTTC. Encoded protein: CASSPKTGYTYNEQFF.

The V and J genes are TRBV6-5 and TRBJ1-1; 9 bases align to TRBD1. Trimming took 0 bases from V and 7 from J; bases not matched to a gene: 6. This CDR3 spans 15 amino acids. CDR1 and CDR2 from the germline V gene are MNHEY and SVGAGI. The CDR3 here is CASSYSGQGHFEAFF. CDR3 coding DNA: TGTGCCAGCAGTTACTCGGGACAGGGTCATTTTGAAGCTTTCTTT.